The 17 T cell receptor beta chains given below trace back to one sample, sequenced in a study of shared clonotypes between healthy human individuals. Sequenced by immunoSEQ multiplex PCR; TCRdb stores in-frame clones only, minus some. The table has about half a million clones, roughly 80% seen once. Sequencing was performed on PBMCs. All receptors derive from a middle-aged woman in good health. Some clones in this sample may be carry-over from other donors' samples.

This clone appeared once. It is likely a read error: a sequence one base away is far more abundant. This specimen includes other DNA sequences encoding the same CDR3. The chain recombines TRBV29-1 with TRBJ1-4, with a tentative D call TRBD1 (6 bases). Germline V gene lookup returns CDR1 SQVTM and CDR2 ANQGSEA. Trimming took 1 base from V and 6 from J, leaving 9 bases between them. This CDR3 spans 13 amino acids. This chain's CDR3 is CSVEVGGDEKLFF. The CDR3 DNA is TGCAGCGTTGAAGTAGGGGGTGATGAAAAACTGTTTTTT.

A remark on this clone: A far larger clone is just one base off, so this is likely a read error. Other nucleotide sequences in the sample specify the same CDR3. The CDR3 DNA reads TGTGCCAGCAGCCAAGAACTACGGGGGGCAGATACGCAGTATTTC. Its protein product is CASSQELRGADTQYF. The chain uses TRBV14 and TRBJ2-3; possibly TRBD2 for D (7 bases). The CDR3 has 15 residues. CDR1 and CDR2 from the germline V gene are SGHDN and FVKESK.

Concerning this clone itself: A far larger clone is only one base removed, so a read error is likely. The CDR3 sequence is CASSLLGQGRDLNAFF. CDR3 nucleotides: TGTGCCAGCAGCCTACTCGGACAGGGGAGAGACCTGAATGCTTTCTTT. The rearrangement links TRBV11-1 to TRBJ1-1; 9 positions match TRBD1. Germline V gene lookup returns CDR1 SGHAT and CDR2 FQDESV (reference sequence). V shed 5 bases and J 11 bases; nucleotides not matched to a gene: 18. The CDR3 totals 16 residues.

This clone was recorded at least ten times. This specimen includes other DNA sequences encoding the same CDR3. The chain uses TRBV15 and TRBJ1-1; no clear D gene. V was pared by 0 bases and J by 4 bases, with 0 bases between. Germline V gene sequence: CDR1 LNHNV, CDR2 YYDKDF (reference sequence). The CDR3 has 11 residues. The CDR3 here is CATSRDTEAFF. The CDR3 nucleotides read TGTGCCACCAGCAGAGACACTGAAGCTTTCTTT.

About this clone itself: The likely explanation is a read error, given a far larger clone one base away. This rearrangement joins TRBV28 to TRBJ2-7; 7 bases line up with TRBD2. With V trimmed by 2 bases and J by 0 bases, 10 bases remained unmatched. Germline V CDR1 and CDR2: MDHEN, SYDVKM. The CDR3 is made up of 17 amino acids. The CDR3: CASSLILGGGTSYEQYF. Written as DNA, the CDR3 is TGTGCCAGCAGTTTAATTCTAGGCGGGGGAACCTCCTACGAGCAGTACTTC.

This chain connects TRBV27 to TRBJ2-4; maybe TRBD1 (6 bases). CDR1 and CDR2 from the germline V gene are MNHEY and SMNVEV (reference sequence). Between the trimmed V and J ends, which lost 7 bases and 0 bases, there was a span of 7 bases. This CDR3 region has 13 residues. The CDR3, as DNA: TGTGCCAGCACGGACAGAGCCAAAAACATTCAGTACTTC. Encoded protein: CASTDRAKNIQYF.

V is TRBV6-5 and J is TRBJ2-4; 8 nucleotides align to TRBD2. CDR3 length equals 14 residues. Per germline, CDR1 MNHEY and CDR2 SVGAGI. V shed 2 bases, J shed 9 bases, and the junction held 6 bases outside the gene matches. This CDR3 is CASSYGVSGGIQYF. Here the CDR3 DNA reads TGTGCCAGCAGTTACGGGGTCAGCGGGGGCATTCAGTACTTC.

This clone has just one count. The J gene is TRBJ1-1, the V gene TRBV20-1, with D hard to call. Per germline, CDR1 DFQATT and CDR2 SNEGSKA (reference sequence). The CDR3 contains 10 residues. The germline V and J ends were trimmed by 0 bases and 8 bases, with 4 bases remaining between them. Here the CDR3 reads CSARDFEAFF. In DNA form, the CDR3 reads TGCAGTGCTAGAGATTTCGAAGCTTTCTTT.

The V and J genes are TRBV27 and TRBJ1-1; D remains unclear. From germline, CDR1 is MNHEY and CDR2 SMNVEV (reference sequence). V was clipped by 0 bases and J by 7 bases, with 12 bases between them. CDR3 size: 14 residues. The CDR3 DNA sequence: TGTGCCAGCAGTTTATCGCGGGGAGAAGGTGAAGCTTTCTTT. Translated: CASSLSRGEGEAFF.

CDR3 loop: CASRPGTGVYEQYF. The CDR3 bases are TGTGCCAGCAGACCAGGGACAGGGGTTTACGAGCAGTACTTC. The gene calls are TRBV28 and TRBJ2-7, with TRBD1 matching 10 bases. The junction had 6 bases not matched to a gene; V was cut back by 6 bases and J by 4 bases. Germline V CDR1 and CDR2: MDHEN, SYDVKM. The CDR3 has 14 residues.

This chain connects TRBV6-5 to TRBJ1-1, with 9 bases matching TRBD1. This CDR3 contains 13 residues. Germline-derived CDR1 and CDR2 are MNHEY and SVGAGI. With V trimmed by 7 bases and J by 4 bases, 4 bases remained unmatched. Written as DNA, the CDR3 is TGTGCCAGCAAACAGGGGGCCACCACTGAAGCTTTCTTT. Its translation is CASKQGATTEAFF.

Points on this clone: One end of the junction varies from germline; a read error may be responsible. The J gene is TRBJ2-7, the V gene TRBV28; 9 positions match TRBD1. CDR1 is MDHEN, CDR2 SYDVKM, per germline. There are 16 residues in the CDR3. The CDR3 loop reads CASSPLPGQGSDEQYF. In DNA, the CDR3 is TGTGCCAGCAGTCCCCTGCCGGGACAGGGCTCCGACGAGCAGTACTTC.

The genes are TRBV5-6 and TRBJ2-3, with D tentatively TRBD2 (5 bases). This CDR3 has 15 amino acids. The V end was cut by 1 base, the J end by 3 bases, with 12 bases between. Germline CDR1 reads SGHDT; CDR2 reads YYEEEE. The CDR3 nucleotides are TGTGCCAGCAGCTTGATAGTGGGAGATACAGATACGCAGTATTTT. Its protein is CASSLIVGDTDTQYF. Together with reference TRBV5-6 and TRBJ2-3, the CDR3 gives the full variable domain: DAGVTQSPTHLIKTRGQQVTLRCSPKSGHDTVSWYQQALGQGPQFIFQYYEEEERQRGNFPDRFSGHQFPNYSSELNVNALLLGDSALYLCASSLIVGDTDTQYFGPGTRLTVL.

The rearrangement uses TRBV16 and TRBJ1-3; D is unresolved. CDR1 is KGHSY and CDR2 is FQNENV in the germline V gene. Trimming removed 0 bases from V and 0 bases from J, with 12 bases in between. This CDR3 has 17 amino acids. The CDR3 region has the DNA TGTGCCAGCAGCCAATCAACCCGGCCGTTCTCTGGAAACACCATATATTTT. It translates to CASSQSTRPFSGNTIYF.

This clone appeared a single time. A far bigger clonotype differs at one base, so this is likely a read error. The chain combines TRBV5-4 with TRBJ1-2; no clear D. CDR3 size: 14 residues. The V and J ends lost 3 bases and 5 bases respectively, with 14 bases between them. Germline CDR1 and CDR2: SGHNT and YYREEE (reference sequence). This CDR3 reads CASSSRMDRYGYTF. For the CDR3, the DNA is TGTGCCAGCAGCTCCCGCATGGATCGGTATGGCTACACCTTC.

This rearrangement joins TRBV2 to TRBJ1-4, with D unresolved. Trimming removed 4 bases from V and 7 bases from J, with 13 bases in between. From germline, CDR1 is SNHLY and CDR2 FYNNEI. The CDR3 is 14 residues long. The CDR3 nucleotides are TGTGCCAGCAGTGTCGGAAGGTCGGGTGAAAAACTGTTTTTT. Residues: CASSVGRSGEKLFF. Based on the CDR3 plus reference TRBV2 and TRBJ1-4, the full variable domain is EPEVTQTPSHQVTQMGQEVILRCVPISNHLYFYWYRQILGQKVEFLVSFYNNEISEKSEIFDDQFSVERPDGSNFTLKIRSTKLEDSAMYFCASSVGRSGEKLFFGSGTQLSVL.

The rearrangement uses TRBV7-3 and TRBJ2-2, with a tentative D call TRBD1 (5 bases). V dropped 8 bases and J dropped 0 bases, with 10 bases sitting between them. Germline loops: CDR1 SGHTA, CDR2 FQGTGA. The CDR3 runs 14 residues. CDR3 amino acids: CASQKGSNTGELFF. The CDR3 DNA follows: TGTGCCAGCCAAAAGGGGTCGAACACCGGGGAGCTGTTTTTT.